This T cell receptor beta chain is drawn from a study of T cell responses to AZD1222 COVID-19 vaccine. Study-wide context: Pooling was applied to second doses at about 4 or about 12 weeks. Study-wide results and limits: Of spike-specific TCRs, nearly half reportedly target regions left unmutated in variants.

A note on this clone: Antigen unknown.

Sequencing was performed with immunoSEQ multiplex PCR; in TCRdb, only in-frame clones are kept and a portion is missing. Of more than 95,000 clones detected, approximately 93% appear once; the ten largest clones hold about 3%. V was pared by 3 bases and J by 3 bases, with 6 bases between. The CDR3 loop spans 11 amino acids. Germline CDR1 DFQATT, CDR2 SNEGSKA (reference sequence). The sample consisted of peripheral blood, taken on day 0 of AZD1222 vaccination. The chain combines TRBV20-1 with TRBJ2-7; no clear D gene. The origin of this receptor is an adult in good health. CDR3 amino acids: CSARGDYEQYF. CDR3 DNA: TGCAGTGCTAGGGGTGACTACGAGCAGTACTTC.